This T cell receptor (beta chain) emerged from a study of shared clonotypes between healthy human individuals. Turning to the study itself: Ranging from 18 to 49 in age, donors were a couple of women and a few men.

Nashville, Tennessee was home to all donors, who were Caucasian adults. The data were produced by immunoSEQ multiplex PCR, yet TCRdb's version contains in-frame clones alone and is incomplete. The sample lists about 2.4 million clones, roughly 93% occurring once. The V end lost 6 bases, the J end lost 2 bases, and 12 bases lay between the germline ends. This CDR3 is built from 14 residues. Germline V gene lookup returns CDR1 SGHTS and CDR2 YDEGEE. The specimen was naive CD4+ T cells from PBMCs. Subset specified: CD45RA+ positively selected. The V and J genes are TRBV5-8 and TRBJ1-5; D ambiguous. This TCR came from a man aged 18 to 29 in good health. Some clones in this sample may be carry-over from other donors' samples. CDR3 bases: TGTGCCAGCATCGACCTTTGGGGCAATCAGCCCCAGCATTTT. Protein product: CASIDLWGNQPQHF.